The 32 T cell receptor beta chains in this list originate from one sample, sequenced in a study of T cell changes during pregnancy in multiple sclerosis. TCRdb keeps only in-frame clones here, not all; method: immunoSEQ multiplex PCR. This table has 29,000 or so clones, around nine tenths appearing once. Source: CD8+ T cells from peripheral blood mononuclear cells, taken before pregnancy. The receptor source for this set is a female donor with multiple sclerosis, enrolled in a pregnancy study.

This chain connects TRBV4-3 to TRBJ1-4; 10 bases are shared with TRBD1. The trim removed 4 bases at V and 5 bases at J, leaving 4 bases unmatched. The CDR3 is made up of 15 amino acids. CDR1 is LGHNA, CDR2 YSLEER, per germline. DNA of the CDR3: TGCGCCAGCAGCCCGGGACAGGGGATAAATGAAAAACTGTTTTTT. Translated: CASSPGQGINEKLFF.

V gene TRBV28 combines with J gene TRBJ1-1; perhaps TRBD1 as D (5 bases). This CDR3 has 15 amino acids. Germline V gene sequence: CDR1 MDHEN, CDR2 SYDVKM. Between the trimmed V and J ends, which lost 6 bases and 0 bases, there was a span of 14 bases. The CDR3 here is CASSPTGLMNTEAFF. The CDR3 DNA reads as TGTGCCAGCAGCCCAACGGGACTCATGAACACTGAAGCTTTCTTT.

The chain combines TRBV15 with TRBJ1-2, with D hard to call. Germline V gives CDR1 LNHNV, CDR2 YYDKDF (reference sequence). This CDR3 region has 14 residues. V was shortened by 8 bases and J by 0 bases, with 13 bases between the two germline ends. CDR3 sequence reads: CATQSTEANYGYTF. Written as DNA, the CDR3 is TGTGCCACCCAGTCCACAGAAGCTAACTATGGCTACACCTTC.

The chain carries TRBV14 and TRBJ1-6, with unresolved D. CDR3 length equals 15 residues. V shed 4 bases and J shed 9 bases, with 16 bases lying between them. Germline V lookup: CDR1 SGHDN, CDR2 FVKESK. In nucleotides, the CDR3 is TGTGCCAGCAGCCCGGCGTGGGAGGGAGTTTCACCCCTCCACTTT. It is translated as CASSPAWEGVSPLHF.

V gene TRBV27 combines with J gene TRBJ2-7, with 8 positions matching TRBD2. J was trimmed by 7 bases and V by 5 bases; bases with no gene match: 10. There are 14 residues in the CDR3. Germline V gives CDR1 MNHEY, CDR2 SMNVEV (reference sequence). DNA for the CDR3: TGTGCCAGCAGTGGAAGCGGGAGCGGGGCTGAGCAGTACTTC. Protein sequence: CASSGSGSGAEQYF.

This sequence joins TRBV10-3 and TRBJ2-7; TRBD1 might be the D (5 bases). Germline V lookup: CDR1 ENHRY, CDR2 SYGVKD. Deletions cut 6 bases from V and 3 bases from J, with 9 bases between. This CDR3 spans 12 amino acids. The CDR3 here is CAISPDSYEQYF. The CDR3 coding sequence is TGTGCCATCAGCCCCGACAGCTACGAGCAGTACTTC.

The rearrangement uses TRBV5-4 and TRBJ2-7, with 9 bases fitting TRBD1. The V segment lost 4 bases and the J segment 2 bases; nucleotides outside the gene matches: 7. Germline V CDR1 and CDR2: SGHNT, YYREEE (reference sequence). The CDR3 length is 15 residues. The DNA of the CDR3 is TGTGCCAGCAGCAATTCCGGGACAGGGACCTACGAGCAGTACTTC. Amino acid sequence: CASSNSGTGTYEQYF.

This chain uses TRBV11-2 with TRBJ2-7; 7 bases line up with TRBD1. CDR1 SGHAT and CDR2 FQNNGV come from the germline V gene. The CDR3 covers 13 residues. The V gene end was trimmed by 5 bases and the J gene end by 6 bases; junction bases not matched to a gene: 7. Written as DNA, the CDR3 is TGTGCCAGCAGCCAAGACAGGGTCGGCGAGCAGTACTTC. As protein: CASSQDRVGEQYF.

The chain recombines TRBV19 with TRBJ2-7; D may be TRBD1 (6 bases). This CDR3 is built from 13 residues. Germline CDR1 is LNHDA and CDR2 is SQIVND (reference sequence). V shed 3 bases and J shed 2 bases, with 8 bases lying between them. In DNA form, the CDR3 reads TGTGCCAGTAGTATTCAGGGGCCCTACGAGCAGTACTTC. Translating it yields CASSIQGPYEQYF.

The CDR3 region has the DNA TGTGCCAGCAGTGAGGTTTGGCAGGGAAGGAATGAGCAGTTCTTC. Its protein is CASSEVWQGRNEQFF. This chain connects TRBV2 to TRBJ2-1; possibly TRBD1 for D (5 bases). Looked up from germline, CDR1 is SNHLY and CDR2 is FYNNEI. V lost 3 bases and J 7 bases, leaving 16 bases between the germline ends. The CDR3 spans 15 residues.

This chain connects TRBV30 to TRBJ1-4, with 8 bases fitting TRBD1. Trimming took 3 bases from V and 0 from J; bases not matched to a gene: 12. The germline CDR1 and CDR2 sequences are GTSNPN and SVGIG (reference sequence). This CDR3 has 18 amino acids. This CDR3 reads CAWRDDRGHETTNEKLFF. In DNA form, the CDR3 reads TGTGCCTGGAGAGATGACAGGGGTCACGAGACAACTAATGAAAAACTGTTTTTT.

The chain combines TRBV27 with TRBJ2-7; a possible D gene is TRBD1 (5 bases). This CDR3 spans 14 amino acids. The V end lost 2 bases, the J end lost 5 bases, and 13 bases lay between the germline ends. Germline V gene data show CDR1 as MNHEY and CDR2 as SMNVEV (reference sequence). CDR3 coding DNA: TGTGCCAGCAGTTTAAGGGCCAGGGTGGACGAGCAGTACTTC. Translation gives CASSLRARVDEQYF.

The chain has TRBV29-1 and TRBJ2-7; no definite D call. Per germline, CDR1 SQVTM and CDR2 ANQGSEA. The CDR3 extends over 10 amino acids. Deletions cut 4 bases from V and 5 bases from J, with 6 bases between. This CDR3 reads CSVGSNEQYF. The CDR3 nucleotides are TGCAGCGTTGGATCTAACGAGCAGTACTTC.

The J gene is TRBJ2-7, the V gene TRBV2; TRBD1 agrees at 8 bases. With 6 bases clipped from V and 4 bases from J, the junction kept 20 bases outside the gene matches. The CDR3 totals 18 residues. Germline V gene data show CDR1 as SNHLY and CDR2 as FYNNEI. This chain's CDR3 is CASRNKGGWTGIWYEQYF. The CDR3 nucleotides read TGTGCCAGCAGGAACAAAGGGGGCTGGACAGGGATCTGGTACGAGCAGTACTTC.

The CDR3 region is CASSLAPEDNEQFF. As DNA, the CDR3 is TGTGCCAGCAGTCTAGCTCCCGAAGACAATGAGCAGTTCTTC. V is TRBV27 and J is TRBJ2-1; maybe TRBD2 (5 bases). Germline V gene lookup returns CDR1 MNHEY and CDR2 SMNVEV (reference sequence). This CDR3 has 14 amino acids. The V gene lost 5 bases and the J gene lost 5 bases, with 13 bases spanning the gap.

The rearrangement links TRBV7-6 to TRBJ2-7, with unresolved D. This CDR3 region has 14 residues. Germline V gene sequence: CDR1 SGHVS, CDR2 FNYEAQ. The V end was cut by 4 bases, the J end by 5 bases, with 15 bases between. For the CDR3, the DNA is TGTGCCAGCAGCTCCGAACCGAGGTCGGACGAGCAGTACTTC. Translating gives CASSSEPRSDEQYF.

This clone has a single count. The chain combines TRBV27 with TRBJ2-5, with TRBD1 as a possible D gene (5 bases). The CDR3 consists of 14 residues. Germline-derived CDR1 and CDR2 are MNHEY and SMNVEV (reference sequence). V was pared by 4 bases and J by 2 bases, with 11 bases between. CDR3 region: CASSSGHKQETQYF. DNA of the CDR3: TGTGCCAGCAGTTCCGGACATAAACAAGAGACCCAGTACTTC.

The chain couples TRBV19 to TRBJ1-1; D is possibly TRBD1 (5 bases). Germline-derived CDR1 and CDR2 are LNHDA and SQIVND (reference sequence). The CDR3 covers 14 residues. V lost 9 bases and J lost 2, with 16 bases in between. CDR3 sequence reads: CASVITGVNTEAFF. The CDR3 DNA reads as TGTGCCAGCGTGATTACAGGAGTAAACACTGAAGCTTTCTTT.

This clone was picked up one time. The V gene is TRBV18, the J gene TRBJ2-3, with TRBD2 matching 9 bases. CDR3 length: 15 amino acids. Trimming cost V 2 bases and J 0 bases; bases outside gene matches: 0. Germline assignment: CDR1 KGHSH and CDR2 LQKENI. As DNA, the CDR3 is TGTGCCAGCTCACCAACTAGCGGGAGCACAGATACGCAGTATTTT. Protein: CASSPTSGSTDTQYF.

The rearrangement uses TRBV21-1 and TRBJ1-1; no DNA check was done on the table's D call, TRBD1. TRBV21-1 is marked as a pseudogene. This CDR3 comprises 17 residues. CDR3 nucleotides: TGTGCCAGCAGCAAAGGCCGGGACAGCTACGTGAACACTGAAGCTTTCTTT. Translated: CASSKGRDSYVNTEAFF.

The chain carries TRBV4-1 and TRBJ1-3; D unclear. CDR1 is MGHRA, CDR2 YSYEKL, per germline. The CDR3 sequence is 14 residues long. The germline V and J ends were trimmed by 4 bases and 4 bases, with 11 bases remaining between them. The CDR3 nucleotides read TGCGCCAGCAGCCTCCTGATACAGGGAAACACCATATATTTT. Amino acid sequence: CASSLLIQGNTIYF.

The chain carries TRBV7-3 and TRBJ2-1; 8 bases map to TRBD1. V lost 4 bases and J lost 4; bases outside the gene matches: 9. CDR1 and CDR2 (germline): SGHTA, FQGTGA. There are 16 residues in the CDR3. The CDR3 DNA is TGTGCCAGCAGCTCCGCCGGGACAGGCCTTTACAATGAGCAGTTCTTC. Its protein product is CASSSAGTGLYNEQFF.

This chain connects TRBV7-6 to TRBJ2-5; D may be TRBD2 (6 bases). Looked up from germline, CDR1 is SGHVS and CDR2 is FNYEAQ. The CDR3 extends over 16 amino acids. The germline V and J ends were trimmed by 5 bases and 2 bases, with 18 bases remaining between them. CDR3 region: CASSPQSGTLQETQYF. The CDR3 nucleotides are TGTGCCAGCAGCCCGCAATCCGGGACTTTACAAGAGACCCAGTACTTC.

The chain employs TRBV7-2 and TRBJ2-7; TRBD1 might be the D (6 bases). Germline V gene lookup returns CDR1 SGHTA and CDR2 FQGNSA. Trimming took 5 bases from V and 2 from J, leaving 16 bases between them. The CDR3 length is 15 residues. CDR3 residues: CASSISGTSTYEQYF. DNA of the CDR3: TGTGCCAGCAGCATATCCGGGACATCGACCTACGAGCAGTACTTC.

CDR3 protein: CASGGQTQETQYF. CDR3 in DNA: TGCGCCAGCGGGGGACAGACTCAAGAGACCCAGTACTTC. This chain joins TRBV10-2 and TRBJ2-5; 7 bases map to TRBD1. The CDR3 totals 13 residues. V dropped 8 bases and J dropped 2; count of bases not matched to a gene: 5. The germline CDR1 and CDR2 sequences are WSHSY and SAAADI.

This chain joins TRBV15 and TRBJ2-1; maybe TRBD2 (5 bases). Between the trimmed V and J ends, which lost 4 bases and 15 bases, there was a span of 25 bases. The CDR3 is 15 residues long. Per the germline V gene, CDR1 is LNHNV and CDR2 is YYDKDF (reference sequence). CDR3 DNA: TGTGCCACCAGCACGGGAAGGGCCTTTCCCGCCCTCCCGTTCTTC. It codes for CATSTGRAFPALPFF.

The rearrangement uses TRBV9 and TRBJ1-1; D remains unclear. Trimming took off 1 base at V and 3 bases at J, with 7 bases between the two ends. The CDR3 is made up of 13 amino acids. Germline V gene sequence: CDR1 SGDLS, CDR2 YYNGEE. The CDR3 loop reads CASSVMEYTEAFF. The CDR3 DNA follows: TGTGCCAGCAGCGTAATGGAGTACACTGAAGCTTTCTTT. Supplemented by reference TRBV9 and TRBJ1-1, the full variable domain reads DSGVTQTPKHLITATGQRVTLRCSPRSGDLSVYWYQQSLDQGLQFLIQYYNGEERAKGNILERFSAQQFPDLHSELNLSSLELGDSALYFCASSVMEYTEAFFGQGTRLTVV.

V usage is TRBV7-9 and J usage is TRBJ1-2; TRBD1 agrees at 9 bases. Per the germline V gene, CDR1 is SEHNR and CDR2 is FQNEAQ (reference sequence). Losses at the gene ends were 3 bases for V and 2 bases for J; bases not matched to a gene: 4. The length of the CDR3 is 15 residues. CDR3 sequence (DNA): TGTGCCAGCAGCTTTAAAGGACAGGGGAACTATGGCTACACCTTC. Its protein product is CASSFKGQGNYGYTF.

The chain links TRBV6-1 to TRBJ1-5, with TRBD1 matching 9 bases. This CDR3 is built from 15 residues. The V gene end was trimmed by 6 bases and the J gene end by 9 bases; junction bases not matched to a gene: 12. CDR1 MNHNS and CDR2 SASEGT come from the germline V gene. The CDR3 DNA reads TGTGCCAGCAGAGCGGGACAGGGTTATTACCGGCCCCAGCATTTT. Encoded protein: CASRAGQGYYRPQHF.

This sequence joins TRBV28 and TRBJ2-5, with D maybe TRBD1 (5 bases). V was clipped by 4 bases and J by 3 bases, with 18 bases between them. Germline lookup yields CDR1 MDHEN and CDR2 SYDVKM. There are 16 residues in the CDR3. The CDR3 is CASSWKTEQWEETQYF. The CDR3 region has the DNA TGTGCCAGCAGTTGGAAGACAGAACAATGGGAAGAGACCCAGTACTTC.

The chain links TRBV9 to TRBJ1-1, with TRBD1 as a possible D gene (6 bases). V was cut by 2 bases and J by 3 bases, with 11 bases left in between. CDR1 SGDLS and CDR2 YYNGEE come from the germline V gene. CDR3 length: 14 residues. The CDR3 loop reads CASSVGGGDTEAFF. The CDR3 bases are TGTGCCAGCAGCGTGGGAGGGGGGGACACTGAAGCTTTCTTT.

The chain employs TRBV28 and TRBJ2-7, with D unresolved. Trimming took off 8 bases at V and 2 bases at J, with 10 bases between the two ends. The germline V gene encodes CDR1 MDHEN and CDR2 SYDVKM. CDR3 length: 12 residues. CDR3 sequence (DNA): TGTGCCAGCGGAGTACGTCCCTACGAGCAGTACTTC. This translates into CASGVRPYEQYF.